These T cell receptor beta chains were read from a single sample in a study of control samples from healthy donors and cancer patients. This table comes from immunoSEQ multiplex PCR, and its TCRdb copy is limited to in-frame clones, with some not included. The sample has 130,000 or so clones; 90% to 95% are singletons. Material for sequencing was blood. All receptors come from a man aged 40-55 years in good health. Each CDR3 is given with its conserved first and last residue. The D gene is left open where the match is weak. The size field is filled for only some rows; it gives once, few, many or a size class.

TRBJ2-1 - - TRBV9 CASSSEGGLNHNEQFF TGTGCCAGCAGCTCTGAGGGAGGACTGAACCACAATGAGCAGTTCTTC
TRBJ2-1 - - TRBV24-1 CATSDTGAYNEQFF TGTGCCACCAGTGACACGGGGGCCTACAATGAGCAGTTCTTC
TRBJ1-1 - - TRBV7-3 CASSLTAANTEAFF TGTGCCAGCAGCTTAACGGCAGCGAACACTGAAGCTTTCTTT
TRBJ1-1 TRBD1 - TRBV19 CASGGQGSRSNTEAFF TGTGCCAGTGGGGGACAGGGTTCCCGTTCGAACACTGAAGCTTTCTTT
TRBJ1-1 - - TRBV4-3 CASSQETQAHLNTEAFF TGCGCCAGCAGCCAAGAAACACAGGCCCATCTGAACACTGAAGCTTTCTTT
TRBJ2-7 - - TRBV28 CASSHPDSSYEQYF TGTGCCAGCAGTCACCCCGACAGTTCCTACGAGCAGTACTTC
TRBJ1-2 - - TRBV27 CASSTGQGYTF TGTGCCAGCAGTACAGGCCAGGGCTACACCTTC
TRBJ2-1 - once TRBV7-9 CASSLDLGSPRNEQFF TGTGCCAGCAGCTTAGATTTGGGTTCCCCTCGAAATGAGCAGTTCTTC
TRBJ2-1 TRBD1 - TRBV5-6 CASSQTGGNEQFF TGTGCCAGCAGCCAAACAGGGGGCAATGAGCAGTTCTTC
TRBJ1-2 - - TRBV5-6 CASSLGTLPGYTF TGTGCCAGCAGCTTGGGGACCCTTCCGGGCTACACCTTC
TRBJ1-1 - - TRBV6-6 CASSYTGQWNTEAFF TGTGCCAGCAGTTACACCGGACAGTGGAACACTGAAGCTTTCTTT
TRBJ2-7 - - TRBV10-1 CASSEGGQAYEQYF TGCGCCAGCAGTGAGGGGGGTCAAGCCTACGAGCAGTACTTC
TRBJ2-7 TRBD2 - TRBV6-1 CASSESPRLGLAGANEQYF TGTGCCAGCAGTGAATCCCCTCGCTTGGGACTAGCGGGAGCCAACGAGCAGTACTTC
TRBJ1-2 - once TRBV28 CASSSQTRVGGYTF TGTGCCAGCAGTTCGCAGACCCGGGTTGGTGGCTACACCTTC
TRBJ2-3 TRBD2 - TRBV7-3 CASSLRWSGRATDTQYF TGTGCCAGCAGCTTGAGATGGAGCGGGAGGGCCACAGATACGCAGTATTTT
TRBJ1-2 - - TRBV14 CASSPANYGYTF TGTGCCAGCAGCCCTGCTAACTATGGCTACACCTTC
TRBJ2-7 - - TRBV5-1 CASSPTSIRAGLNEQYF TGCGCCAGCAGCCCCACATCCATTAGGGCGGGATTGAACGAGCAGTACTTC
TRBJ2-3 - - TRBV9 CASSVGPRESDTQYF TGTGCCAGCAGCGTAGGTCCTAGGGAATCAGATACGCAGTATTTT
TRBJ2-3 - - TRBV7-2 CASSLAGTGDTQYF TGTGCCAGCAGCTTAGCTGGGACCGGGGATACGCAGTATTTT
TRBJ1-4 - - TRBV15 CATSRDRYGPQEKLFF TGTGCCACCAGCAGAGATCGGTATGGTCCTCAGGAAAAACTGTTTTTT
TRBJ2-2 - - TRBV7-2 CASSLVGGVTGELFF TGTGCCAGCAGCTTAGTCGGGGGTGTCACCGGGGAGCTGTTTTTT
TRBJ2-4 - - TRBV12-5 CASGLEVGVSDAQAKNIQYF TGTGCTAGTGGTTTGGAAGTAGGAGTCTCGGATGCTCAAGCCAAAAACATTCAGTACTTC
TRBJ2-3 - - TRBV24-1 CATSDPLRGDTQYF TGTGCCACCAGTGATCCTCTTCGGGGAGATACGCAGTATTTT
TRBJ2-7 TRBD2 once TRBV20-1 CSASQRTSISYEQYF TGCAGTGCTAGTCAACGGACTAGCATCTCCTACGAGCAGTACTTC
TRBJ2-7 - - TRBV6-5 CASRGLARSYEQYF TGTGCCAGCAGGGGGTTGGCCAGGTCCTACGAGCAGTACTTC
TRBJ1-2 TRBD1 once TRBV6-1 CASSEGGGGGYGYTF TGTGCCAGCAGTGAAGGGGGAGGGGGCGGCTATGGCTACACCTTC
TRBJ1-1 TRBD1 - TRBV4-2 CASSQDRQGSVGLTEAFF TGTGCCAGCAGCCAAGATAGACAGGGTTCAGTGGGGTTGACTGAAGCTTTCTTT
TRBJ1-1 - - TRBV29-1 CSVGPGRNTEAFF TGCAGCGTCGGCCCGGGACGGAACACTGAAGCTTTCTTT
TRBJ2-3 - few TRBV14 CASSQAMGHTRADTQYF TGTGCCAGCAGCCAAGCAATGGGCCATACCCGCGCAGATACGCAGTATTTT